This T cell receptor (beta chain) was identified during a study of technical replicates of blood from several donors. Assay: immunoSEQ multiplex PCR; the TCRdb copy retains only in-frame clones and omits some. The table has about 85,000 clones, roughly 94% seen once; the top ten hold around 0.37%. The CDR3 runs 15 residues. Per the germline V gene, CDR1 is KGHSH and CDR2 is LQKENI. V lost 0 bases, J lost 2 bases, and 11 bases lay in between. This clone appeared once. This TCR came from a human donor in good health. The material sequenced was T cells isolated from PBMCs. The genes are TRBV18 and TRBJ2-7; the D gene is possibly TRBD2 (5 bases). The CDR3 reads CASSPPFAGTYEQYF. As DNA, the CDR3 is TGTGCCAGCTCACCACCATTTGCGGGCACCTACGAGCAGTACTTC. The full variable domain, completed using reference TRBV18 and TRBJ2-7, is NAGVMQNPRHLVRRRGQEARLRCSPMKGHSHVYWYRQLPEEGLKFMVYLQKENIIDESGMPKERFSAEFPKEGPSILRIQQVVRGDSAAYFCASSPPFAGTYEQYFGPGTRLTVT.